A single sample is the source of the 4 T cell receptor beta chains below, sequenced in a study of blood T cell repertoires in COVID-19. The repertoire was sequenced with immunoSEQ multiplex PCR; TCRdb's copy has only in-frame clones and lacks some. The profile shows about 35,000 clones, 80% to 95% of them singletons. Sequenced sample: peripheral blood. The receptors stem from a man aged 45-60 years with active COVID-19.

CDR3 loop: CASSANPGEGYTF. CDR3 DNA sequence: TGTGCCAGCAGCGCCAACCCAGGGGAAGGCTACACCTTC. The V gene is TRBV7-3, the J gene TRBJ1-2; D possibly corresponds to TRBD1 (6 bases). Trimming shortened V by 5 bases and J by 8 bases, and 15 bases separated the two germline ends. Per germline, CDR1 SGHTA and CDR2 FQGTGA. The CDR3 extends over 13 amino acids.

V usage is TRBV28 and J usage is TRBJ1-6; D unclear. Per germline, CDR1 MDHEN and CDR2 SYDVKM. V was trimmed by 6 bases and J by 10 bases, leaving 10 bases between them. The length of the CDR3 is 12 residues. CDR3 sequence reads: CASSSVESPLHF. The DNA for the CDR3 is TGTGCCAGCAGCTCCGTGGAGTCACCCCTCCACTTT.

The CDR3 region has the DNA TGTGCCAGCAGTTACTCTTGGCAGACCTACGAGCAGTACTTC. This sequence encodes CASSYSWQTYEQYF. The chain links TRBV6-5 to TRBJ2-7, with no clear D. The V gene's germline CDR1 is MNHEY and CDR2 SVGAGI. Trimming stripped 0 bases from V and 2 bases from J, with 8 bases between. This CDR3 spans 14 amino acids.

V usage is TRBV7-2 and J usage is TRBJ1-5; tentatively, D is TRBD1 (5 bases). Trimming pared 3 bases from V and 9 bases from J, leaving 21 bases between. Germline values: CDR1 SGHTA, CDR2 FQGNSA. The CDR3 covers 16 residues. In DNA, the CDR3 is TGTGCCAGCAGCTTGGGGGGAGCGTCTTCCTTAGGGCCCCAGCATTTT. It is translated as CASSLGGASSLGPQHF. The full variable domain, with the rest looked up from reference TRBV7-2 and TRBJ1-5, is GAGVSQSPSNKVTEKGKDVELRCDPISGHTALYWYRQSLGQGLEFLIYFQGNSAPDKSGLPSDRFSAERTGGSVSTLTIQRTQQEDSAVYLCASSLGGASSLGPQHFGDGTRLSIL.